The source of this T cell receptor (beta chain) is a study of cytomegalovirus exposure and HLA in healthy donors. Study results and caveats: Cytomegalovirus association was assigned to approximately 180 TCR beta chains. Presence/absence analyses assumed roughly uniform sequencing depth across donors, which may not hold. On later analysis, the bulk of CMV-associated TCR beta chains appeared to be HLA-restricted. The authors later linked a missense DCLRE1C variant to TCR beta V- and J-gene trimming.

V lost 0 bases and J lost 2, with 6 bases in between. Germline CDR1 reads SGHRS; CDR2 reads YFSETQ. The CDR3 sequence is 14 residues long. Note on this clone: Antigen specificity is unknown.

PCR used 60 Vbeta primers and 13 Jbeta primers. Method: immunoSEQ multiplex PCR; TCRdb's copy keeps in-frame clones and lacks some. The sample records roughly 160,000 clones, 70% to 90% being singletons. The J gene is TRBJ1-3, the V gene TRBV5-1; D is unclear. The origin of this receptor is a man aged 18 to 35 in good health and CMV-seropositive. Sequenced: PBMCs. CDR3 nucleotides: TGCGCCAGCAGCTTGGTGGGAGCTGGAAACACCATATATTTT. Translated, it gives CASSLVGAGNTIYF. Full variable domain (missing parts from reference TRBV5-1 and TRBJ1-3): KAGVTQTPRYLIKTRGQQVTLSCSPISGHRSVSWYQQTPGQGLQFLFEYFSETQRNKGNFPGRFSGRQFSNSRSEMNVSTLELGDSALYLCASSLVGAGNTIYFGEGSWLTVV.